These 17 T cell receptor beta chains were sequenced from one sample in a study of shared clonotypes between healthy human individuals. Using immunoSEQ multiplex PCR, the repertoire was profiled, and TCRdb retains in-frame clones only, with some absent. The sample gives about 1 million clones, under 80% of which show up once; about 1.5% is in the top ten. The sequenced material came from memory CD4+ T cells sorted from blood. Regarding subset: CD45RA-negative fraction. The receptors come from a man between 18 and 35 years old in good health.

The genes are TRBV27 and TRBJ1-1, with a weak D call TRBD1 (5 bases). Germline CDR1 and CDR2: MNHEY and SMNVEV (reference sequence). Trimming pared 0 bases from V and 5 bases from J, leaving 10 bases between. CDR3 size: 14 residues. The CDR3 spells CASSLSGVLTEAFF. In DNA, the CDR3 is TGTGCCAGCAGTTTATCAGGGGTTCTGACTGAAGCTTTCTTT.

The chain combines TRBV28 with TRBJ1-2, with 8 bases lining up with TRBD1. V was clipped by 0 bases and J by 3 bases; unmatched bases: 3. The CDR3 is made up of 15 amino acids. The germline gives CDR1 MDHEN, CDR2 SYDVKM. CDR3 sequence: CASSLWGQDHYGYTF. The CDR3 DNA is TGTGCCAGCAGTTTATGGGGACAGGATCACTATGGCTACACCTTC.

The rearrangement uses TRBV28 and TRBJ1-2; D is undetermined. The V and J ends lost 6 bases and 7 bases respectively, with 12 bases between them. Germline V CDR1 and CDR2: MDHEN, SYDVKM. The CDR3 spans 12 residues. The CDR3 region has the DNA TGTGCCAGCAGGGGCATAAGCACTGGCTACACCTTC. Its protein is CASRGISTGYTF.

The V and J genes are TRBV2 and TRBJ1-2, with a tentative D call TRBD1 (5 bases). Between the trimmed V and J ends, which lost 0 bases and 13 bases, there was a span of 15 bases. CDR3 length equals 13 residues. Germline V gives CDR1 SNHLY, CDR2 FYNNEI. The CDR3 nucleotides read TGTGCCAGCAGTGAAGCGCTGACCCAGGGATCCACCTTC. This translates into CASSEALTQGSTF.

The chain joins TRBV6-5 to TRBJ2-7; D gene ambiguous. Germline lookup yields CDR1 MNHEY and CDR2 SVGAGI. V lost 6 bases and J 12 bases, leaving 21 bases between the germline ends. The CDR3 is 13 residues long. The CDR3 spells CASRPTIKAARYF. The CDR3 region has the DNA TGTGCCAGCAGGCCCACAATTAAGGCAGCTCGGTACTTC.

This sequence joins TRBV18 and TRBJ1-1, with 11 bases fitting TRBD1. The CDR3 totals 17 residues. CDR1 is KGHSH and CDR2 is LQKENI in the germline V gene. J was trimmed by 0 bases and V by 5 bases; bases with no gene match: 8. CDR3 sequence reads: CASSEGTGGTVNTEAFF. CDR3 bases: TGTGCCAGCTCAGAGGGGACAGGGGGAACAGTGAACACTGAAGCTTTCTTT.

J is TRBJ2-2 and V is TRBV19, with D hard to call. The CDR3 is made up of 14 amino acids. V lost 4 bases, J lost 1 base, and 7 bases lay in between. Germline values: CDR1 LNHDA, CDR2 SQIVND (reference sequence). The CDR3 spells CASSTAVNTGELFF. Here the CDR3 DNA reads TGTGCCAGTAGTACCGCGGTGAACACCGGGGAGCTGTTTTTT. Filled out from reference TRBV19 and TRBJ2-2, the complete variable domain reads DGGITQSPKYLFRKEGQNVTLSCEQNLNHDAMYWYRQDPGQGLRLIYYSQIVNDFQKGDIAEGYSVSREKKESFPLTVTSAQKNPTAFYLCASSTAVNTGELFFGEGSRLTVL.

The rearrangement links TRBV5-1 to TRBJ2-7; TRBD2 matches 9 bases. V lost 2 bases and J lost 1; bases outside the gene matches: 10. There are 17 residues in the CDR3. CDR1 is SGHRS and CDR2 is YFSETQ in the germline V gene. The CDR3 region has the DNA TGCGCCAGCAGCTTAACCAGCGGGGGGTCTGATTCCTACGAGCAGTACTTC. Translating it yields CASSLTSGGSDSYEQYF.

The DNA for the CDR3 is TGTGCCAGCAGCTTCTGGGGGACTAGCGGGAACACCGGGGAGCTGTTTTTT. It is translated as CASSFWGTSGNTGELFF. The genes are TRBV7-6 and TRBJ2-2; TRBD2 matches 11 bases. This CDR3 is built from 17 residues. The germline gives CDR1 SGHVS, CDR2 FNYEAQ. J gave up 1 base and V 3 bases, and 4 bases lay outside the gene matches. The whole variable domain, filled in from reference TRBV7-6 and TRBJ2-2, reads GAGVSQSPRYKVTKRGQDVALRCDPISGHVSLYWYRQALGQGPEFLTYFNYEAQQDKSGLPNDRFSAERPEGSISTLTIQRTEQRDSAMYRCASSFWGTSGNTGELFFGEGSRLTVL.

The chain employs TRBV7-9 and TRBJ2-5, with a tentative D call TRBD2 (7 bases). Germline assignment: CDR1 SEHNR and CDR2 FQNEAQ (reference sequence). Trimming removed 0 bases at V and 8 bases at J, with 13 bases between. The length of the CDR3 is 14 residues. The DNA of the CDR3 is TGTGCCAGCAGCTTAGCGGGGCGGGGGCAAACCCAGTACTTC. It codes for CASSLAGRGQTQYF.

The chain carries TRBV19 and TRBJ1-3; no reliable D call. The V gene's germline CDR1 is LNHDA and CDR2 SQIVND (reference sequence). Trimming left V 9 bases short and J 2 bases short, with 14 bases between. This CDR3 is 14 amino acids long. The CDR3 spells CASSILGTGNTIYF. DNA for the CDR3: TGTGCCAGCTCCATCCTGGGGACTGGAAACACCATATATTTT.

This chain joins TRBV5-1 and TRBJ2-7; D unclear. The V gene lost 0 bases and the J gene lost 0 bases, with 7 bases spanning the gap. There are 14 residues in the CDR3. From germline, CDR1 is SGHRS and CDR2 YFSETQ. The DNA for the CDR3 is TGCGCCAGCAGCTTGGACGCCCTCTCCTACGAGCAGTACTTC. It specifies CASSLDALSYEQYF. The variable domain in full, with the rest retrieved from reference TRBV5-1 and TRBJ2-7, is KAGVTQTPRYLIKTRGQQVTLSCSPISGHRSVSWYQQTPGQGLQFLFEYFSETQRNKGNFPGRFSGRQFSNSRSEMNVSTLELGDSALYLCASSLDALSYEQYFGPGTRLTVT.

The J gene is TRBJ2-2, the V gene TRBV10-2; no clear D gene. Trimming cost V 7 bases and J 1 base, with 7 bases left between them. This CDR3 contains 13 residues. Germline loops: CDR1 WSHSY, CDR2 SAAADI. In DNA, the CDR3 is TGCGCCAGCACCCCAGGGAACACCGGGGAGCTGTTTTTT. Translated: CASTPGNTGELFF.

This clone has just a few counts. The V call is TRBV27, the J call TRBJ2-3, with 9 bases matching TRBD2. This CDR3 comprises 15 residues. Germline trimming cut 9 bases from V and 1 base from J; bases unmatched to any gene: 8. The germline V gene encodes CDR1 MNHEY and CDR2 SMNVEV (reference sequence). In DNA, the CDR3 is TGTGCCAGTAACAGCGGGGGGTCCCGCACAGATACGCAGTATTTT. It specifies CASNSGGSRTDTQYF.

The gene calls are TRBV7-2 and TRBJ2-3, with 14 bases that match TRBD2. V gave up 5 bases and J gave up 5 bases; unmatched junction bases: 6. The CDR3 is 16 residues long. The germline CDR1 and CDR2 sequences are SGHTA and FQGNSA. The CDR3 region is CASSQMGLAGEDTQYF. CDR3 coding DNA: TGTGCCAGCAGCCAAATGGGACTAGCGGGAGAAGATACGCAGTATTTT.

The J gene is TRBJ2-1, the V gene TRBV5-1; tentative D call: TRBD2 (5 bases). The CDR3 spans 14 residues. The germline V gene encodes CDR1 SGHRS and CDR2 YFSETQ. V gave up 6 bases and J gave up 5 bases, with 15 bases separating them. The CDR3 nucleotides are TGCGCCAGCACCGTAGGTGCCGGGGACAATGAGCAGTTCTTC. Translation gives CASTVGAGDNEQFF.

The rearrangement links TRBV10-2 to TRBJ2-1; D not resolved. Trimming removed 0 bases at V and 6 bases at J, with 3 bases between. CDR1 WSHSY and CDR2 SAAADI come from the germline V gene. The CDR3 has 12 residues. This chain's CDR3 is CASSESINEQFF. The CDR3 nucleotides are TGCGCCAGCAGTGAGTCGATCAATGAGCAGTTCTTC.